The 9 T cell receptor beta chains given below trace back to one sample, sequenced in a study of control samples from healthy donors and cancer patients. Produced via immunoSEQ multiplex PCR; TCRdb's table is partial and in-frame only. There are 130,000 to 150,000 clones in the sample; about 94% occur only once, and over 12% lies in the top ten. Sequenced input: PBMCs. Source of these receptors: a man between 60 and 75 years old with colorectal cancer.

This clone showed up just once. V gene TRBV6-1 combines with J gene TRBJ1-5, with D maybe TRBD1 (5 bases). Trimming pared 6 bases from V and 2 bases from J, leaving 23 bases between. This CDR3 is 18 amino acids long. Looked up from germline, CDR1 is MNHNS and CDR2 is SASEGT. In DNA form, the CDR3 reads TGTGCCAGCAGGGAACAGAGTGGCTGGGGCATGGGCAATCAGCCCCAGCATTTT. Translating it yields CASREQSGWGMGNQPQHF.

The V and J genes are TRBV5-4 and TRBJ1-5, with D tentatively TRBD1 (5 bases). V lost 0 bases and J lost 7, with 11 bases in between. This CDR3 has 14 residues. CDR1 SGHNT and CDR2 YYREEE come from the germline V gene (reference sequence). The CDR3 coding sequence is TGTGCCAGCAGCTTGGAAGGGGCGAGGCAGCCCCAGCATTTT. Translation: CASSLEGARQPQHF.

The V gene is TRBV7-9, the J gene TRBJ2-1; 13 positions match TRBD2. The ends lost 5 bases at V and 5 bases at J; junction bases unmatched: 6. Germline lookup yields CDR1 SEHNR and CDR2 FQNEAQ (reference sequence). The CDR3 spans 16 residues. As DNA, the CDR3 is TGTGCCAGCAGCCTCTATGGACTAGCGGGGGACAATGAGCAGTTCTTC. Residues: CASSLYGLAGDNEQFF.

Only a few counts were recorded for this clone. V usage is TRBV3-1 (or the pseudogene TRBV3-2) and J usage is TRBJ2-7; D unresolved. Trimming removed 0 bases at V and 6 bases at J, with 12 bases between. The CDR3 is 14 residues long. CDR1 is LGHDT, CDR2 YNNKEL, per germline (reference sequence). Here the CDR3 reads CASSQEAAQAEQYF. CDR3 nucleotide sequence: TGTGCCAGCAGCCAAGAGGCGGCGCAGGCCGAGCAGTACTTC.

The J gene is TRBJ2-1, the V gene TRBV7-9; a weak D match, TRBD2 (7 bases). CDR3 length: 16 residues. The V gene lost 5 bases and the J gene lost 1 base, with 15 bases spanning the gap. Germline values: CDR1 SEHNR, CDR2 FQNEAQ (reference sequence). This CDR3 is CASSPTGGLSYNEQFF. The CDR3 region has the DNA TGTGCCAGCAGCCCAACGGGGGGCCTTTCCTACAATGAGCAGTTCTTC.

The V and J genes are TRBV30 and TRBJ2-7; maybe TRBD2 (6 bases). Trimming left V 0 bases short and J 0 bases short, with 9 bases between. CDR1 and CDR2 from the germline V gene are GTSNPN and SVGIG (reference sequence). CDR3 length equals 14 residues. CDR3 sequence reads: CAWSVVGGSYEQYF. The CDR3, as DNA: TGTGCCTGGAGTGTAGTCGGGGGCTCCTACGAGCAGTACTTC.

The CDR3 loop is CASSPGQRNTDTQYF. The CDR3 DNA reads as TGTGCCAGCAGCCCCGGACAGCGAAACACAGATACGCAGTATTTT. The chain combines TRBV6-6 with TRBJ2-3, with D maybe TRBD1 (6 bases). There are 15 residues in the CDR3. Deletions cut 6 bases from V and 2 bases from J, with 15 bases between. Germline CDR1 is MNHNY and CDR2 is SVGAGI (reference sequence).

The chain combines TRBV2 with TRBJ2-2; possible D gene TRBD2, 5 bases. The V gene's germline CDR1 is SNHLY and CDR2 FYNNEI. CDR3 length: 15 amino acids. With 7 bases removed from V and 0 bases from J, the gap between germline ends came to 12 bases. The CDR3 bases are TGTGCCAGCACAAAAGAGGGCTCGAACACCGGGGAGCTGTTTTTT. Its protein is CASTKEGSNTGELFF.

The rearrangement links TRBV10-3 to TRBJ2-7; a possible D gene is TRBD1 (6 bases). Between the trimmed V and J ends, which lost 5 bases and 7 bases, there was a span of 18 bases. Looked up from germline, CDR1 is ENHRY and CDR2 is SYGVKD. The CDR3 extends over 14 amino acids. The CDR3: CAISSRGREGEQYF. In DNA form, the CDR3 reads TGTGCCATCAGTTCCAGGGGCCGGGAAGGGGAGCAGTACTTC.